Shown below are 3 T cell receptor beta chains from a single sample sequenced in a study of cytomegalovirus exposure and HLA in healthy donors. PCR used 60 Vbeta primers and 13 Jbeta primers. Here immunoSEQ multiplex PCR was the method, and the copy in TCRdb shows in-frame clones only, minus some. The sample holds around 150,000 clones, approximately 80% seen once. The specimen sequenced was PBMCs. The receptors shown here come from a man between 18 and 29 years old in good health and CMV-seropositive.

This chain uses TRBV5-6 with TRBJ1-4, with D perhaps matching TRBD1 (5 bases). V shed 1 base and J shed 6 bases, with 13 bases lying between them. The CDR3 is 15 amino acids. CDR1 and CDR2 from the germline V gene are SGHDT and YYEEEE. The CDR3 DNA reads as TGTGCCAGCAGCTTGCCGGCAGGGAGGGATGAAAAACTGTTTTTT. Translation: CASSLPAGRDEKLFF.

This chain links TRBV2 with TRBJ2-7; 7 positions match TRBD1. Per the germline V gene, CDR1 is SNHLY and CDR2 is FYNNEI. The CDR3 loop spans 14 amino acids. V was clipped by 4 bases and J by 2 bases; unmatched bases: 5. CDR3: CASSGGTVTYEQYF. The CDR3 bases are TGTGCCAGCAGTGGGGGGACAGTTACCTACGAGCAGTACTTC.

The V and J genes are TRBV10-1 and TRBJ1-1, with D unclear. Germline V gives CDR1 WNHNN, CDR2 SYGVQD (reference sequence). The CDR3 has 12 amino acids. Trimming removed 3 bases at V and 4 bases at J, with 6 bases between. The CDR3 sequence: CASSDRGTEAFF. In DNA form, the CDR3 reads TGCGCCAGCAGTGATCGCGGCACTGAAGCTTTCTTT.